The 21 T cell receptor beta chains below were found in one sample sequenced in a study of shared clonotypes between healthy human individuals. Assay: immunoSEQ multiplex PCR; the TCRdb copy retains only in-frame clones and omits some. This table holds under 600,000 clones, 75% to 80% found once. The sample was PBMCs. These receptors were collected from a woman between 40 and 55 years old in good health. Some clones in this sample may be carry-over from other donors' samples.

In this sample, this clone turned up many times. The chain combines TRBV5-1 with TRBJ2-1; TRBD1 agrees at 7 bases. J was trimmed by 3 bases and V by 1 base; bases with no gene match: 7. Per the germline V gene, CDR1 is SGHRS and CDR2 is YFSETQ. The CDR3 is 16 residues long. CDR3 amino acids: CASSLWQGDRYNEQFF. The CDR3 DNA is TGCGCCAGCAGCTTGTGGCAGGGGGACCGCTACAATGAGCAGTTCTTC.

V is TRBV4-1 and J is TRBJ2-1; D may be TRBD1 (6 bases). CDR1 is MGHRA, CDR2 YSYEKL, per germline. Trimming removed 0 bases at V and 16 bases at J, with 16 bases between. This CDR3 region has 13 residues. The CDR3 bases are TGCGCCAGCAGCCAAGATTGGGGCGGACAGAGATTCTTC. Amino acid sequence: CASSQDWGGQRFF.

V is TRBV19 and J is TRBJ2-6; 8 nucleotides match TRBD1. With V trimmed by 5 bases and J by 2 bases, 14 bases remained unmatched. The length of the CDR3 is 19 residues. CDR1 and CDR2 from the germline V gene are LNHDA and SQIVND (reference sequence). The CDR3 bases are TGTGCCAGTAGTGGACTGGACAGGGAAGGGTTTGCTGGGGCCAACGTCCTGACTTTC. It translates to CASSGLDREGFAGANVLTF.

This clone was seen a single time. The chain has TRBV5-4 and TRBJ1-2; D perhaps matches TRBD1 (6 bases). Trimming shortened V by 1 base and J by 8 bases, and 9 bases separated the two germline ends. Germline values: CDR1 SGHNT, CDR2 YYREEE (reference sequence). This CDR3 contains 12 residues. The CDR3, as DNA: TGTGCCAGCAGCTTGACAGGGTGGGGCTACACCTTC. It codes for CASSLTGWGYTF. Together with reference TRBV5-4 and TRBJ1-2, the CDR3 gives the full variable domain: ETGVTQSPTHLIKTRGQQVTLRCSSQSGHNTVSWYQQALGQGPQFIFQYYREEENGRGNFPPRFSGLQFPNYSSELNVNALELDDSALYLCASSLTGWGYTFGSGTRLTVV.

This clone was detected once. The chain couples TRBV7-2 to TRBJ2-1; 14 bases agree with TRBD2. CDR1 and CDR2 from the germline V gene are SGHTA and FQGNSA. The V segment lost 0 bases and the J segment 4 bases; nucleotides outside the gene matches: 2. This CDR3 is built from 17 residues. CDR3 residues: CASSLAGTSGRYNEQFF. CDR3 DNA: TGTGCCAGCAGCTTAGCGGGGACTAGCGGGAGATACAATGAGCAGTTCTTC.

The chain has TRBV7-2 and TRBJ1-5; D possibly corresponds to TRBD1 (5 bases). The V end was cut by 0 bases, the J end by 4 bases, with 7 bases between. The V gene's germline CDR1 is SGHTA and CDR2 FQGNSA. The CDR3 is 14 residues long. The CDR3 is CASSLAAGNQPQHF. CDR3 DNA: TGTGCCAGCAGCTTAGCGGCAGGGAATCAGCCCCAGCATTTT.

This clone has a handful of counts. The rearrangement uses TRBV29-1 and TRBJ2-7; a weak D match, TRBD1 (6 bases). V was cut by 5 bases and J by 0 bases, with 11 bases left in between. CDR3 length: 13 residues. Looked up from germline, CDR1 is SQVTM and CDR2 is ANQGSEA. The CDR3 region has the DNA TGCAGCGTTAGAACAGGGACCTCCTACGAGCAGTACTTC. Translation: CSVRTGTSYEQYF.

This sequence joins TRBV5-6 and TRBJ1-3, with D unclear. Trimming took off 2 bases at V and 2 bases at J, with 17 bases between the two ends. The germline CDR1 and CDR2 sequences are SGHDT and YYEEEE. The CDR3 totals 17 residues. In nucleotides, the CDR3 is TGTGCCAGCAGCTTAAGCTTTAGGGCCCAGACTGGAAACACCATATATTTT. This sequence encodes CASSLSFRAQTGNTIYF.

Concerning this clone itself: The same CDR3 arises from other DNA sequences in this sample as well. CDR3 loop: CASSPRQNYGYTF. The CDR3 bases are TGTGCCAGCAGCCCCCGTCAGAACTATGGCTACACCTTC. The chain carries TRBV7-9 and TRBJ1-2, with D uncertain. From germline, CDR1 is SEHNR and CDR2 FQNEAQ (reference sequence). The CDR3 contains 13 residues. Deletions cut 5 bases from V and 2 bases from J, with 9 bases between. The entire variable domain, with the rest obtained from reference TRBV7-9 and TRBJ1-2, is as follows: DTGVSQNPRHKITKRGQNVTFRCDPISEHNRLYWYRQTLGQGPEFLTYFQNEAQLEKSRLLSDRFSAERPKGSFSTLEIQRTEQGDSAMYLCASSPRQNYGYTFGSGTRLTVV.

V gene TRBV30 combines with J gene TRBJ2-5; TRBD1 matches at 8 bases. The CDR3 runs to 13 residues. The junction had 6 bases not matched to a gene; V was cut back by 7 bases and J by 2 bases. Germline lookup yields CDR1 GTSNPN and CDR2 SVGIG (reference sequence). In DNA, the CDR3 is TGTGCCTTGACAGGGGACTTACAAGAGACCCAGTACTTC. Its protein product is CALTGDLQETQYF.

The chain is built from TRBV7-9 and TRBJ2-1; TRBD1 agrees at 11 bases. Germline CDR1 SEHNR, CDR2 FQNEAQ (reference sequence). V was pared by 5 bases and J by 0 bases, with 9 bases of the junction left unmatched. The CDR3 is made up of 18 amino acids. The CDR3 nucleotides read TGTGCCAGCAGCCCAGGACAGGGGGCCCCGAGCTCCTACAATGAGCAGTTCTTC. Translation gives CASSPGQGAPSSYNEQFF.

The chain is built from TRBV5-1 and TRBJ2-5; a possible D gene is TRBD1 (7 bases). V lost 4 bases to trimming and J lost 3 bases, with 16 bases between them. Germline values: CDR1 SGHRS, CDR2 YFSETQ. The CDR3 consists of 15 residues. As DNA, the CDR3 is TGCGCCAGCAGCACCCAAACAGGGGAGGAAGAGACCCAGTACTTC. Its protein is CASSTQTGEEETQYF.

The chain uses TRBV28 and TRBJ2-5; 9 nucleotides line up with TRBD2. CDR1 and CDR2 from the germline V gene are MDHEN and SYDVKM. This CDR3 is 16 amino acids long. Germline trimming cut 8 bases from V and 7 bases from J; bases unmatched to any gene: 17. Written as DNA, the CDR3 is TGTGCCAGCTGCGGGAGTAGCGGGAGTCAGTTGGGGACCCAGTACTTC. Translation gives CASCGSSGSQLGTQYF.

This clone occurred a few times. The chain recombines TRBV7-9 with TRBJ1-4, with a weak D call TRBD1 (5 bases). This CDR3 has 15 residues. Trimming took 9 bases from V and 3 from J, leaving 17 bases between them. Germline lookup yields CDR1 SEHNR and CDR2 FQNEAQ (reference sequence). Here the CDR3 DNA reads TGTGCCAGTAAATTTTCCGGGACGGCTAATGAAAAACTGTTTTTT. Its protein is CASKFSGTANEKLFF.

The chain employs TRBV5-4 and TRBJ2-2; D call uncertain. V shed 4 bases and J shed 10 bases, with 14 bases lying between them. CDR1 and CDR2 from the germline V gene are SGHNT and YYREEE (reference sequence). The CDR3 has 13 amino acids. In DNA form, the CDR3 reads TGTGCCAGCAGCCAATGGCGAGGTGCGGAGCTGTTTTTT. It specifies CASSQWRGAELFF.

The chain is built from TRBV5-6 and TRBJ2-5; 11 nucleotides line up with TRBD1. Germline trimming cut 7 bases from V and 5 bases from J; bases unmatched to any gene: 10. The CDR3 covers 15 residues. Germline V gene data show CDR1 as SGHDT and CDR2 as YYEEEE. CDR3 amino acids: CASYTRTGGRETQYF. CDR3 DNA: TGTGCCAGCTACACCCGGACAGGGGGCCGTGAGACCCAGTACTTC.

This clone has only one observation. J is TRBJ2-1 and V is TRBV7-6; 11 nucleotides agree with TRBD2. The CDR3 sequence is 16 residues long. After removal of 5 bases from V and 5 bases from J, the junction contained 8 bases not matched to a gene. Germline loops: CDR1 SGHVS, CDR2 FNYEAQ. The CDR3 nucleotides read TGTGCCAGCAGCCCGAGACTAGCGGGGCCACACAATGAGCAGTTCTTC. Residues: CASSPRLAGPHNEQFF.

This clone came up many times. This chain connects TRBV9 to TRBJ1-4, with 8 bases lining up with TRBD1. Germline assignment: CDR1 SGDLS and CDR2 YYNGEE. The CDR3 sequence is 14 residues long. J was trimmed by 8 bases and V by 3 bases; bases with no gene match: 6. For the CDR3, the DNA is TGTGCCAGCAGCGCCCAGGGGGCTGGAGAAAAACTGTTTTTT. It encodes CASSAQGAGEKLFF. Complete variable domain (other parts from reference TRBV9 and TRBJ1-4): DSGVTQTPKHLITATGQRVTLRCSPRSGDLSVYWYQQSLDQGLQFLIQYYNGEERAKGNILERFSAQQFPDLHSELNLSSLELGDSALYFCASSAQGAGEKLFFGSGTQLSVL.

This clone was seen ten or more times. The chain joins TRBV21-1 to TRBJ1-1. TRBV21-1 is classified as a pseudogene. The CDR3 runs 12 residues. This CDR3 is CASSPGGTEAFF. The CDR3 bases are TGTGCCAGCAGTCCCGGGGGAACTGAAGCTTTCTTT.

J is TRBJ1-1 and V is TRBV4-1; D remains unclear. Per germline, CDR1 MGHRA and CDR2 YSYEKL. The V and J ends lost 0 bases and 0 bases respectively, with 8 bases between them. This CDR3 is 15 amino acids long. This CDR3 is CASSQDNGVNTEAFF. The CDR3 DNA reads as TGCGCCAGCAGCCAAGATAACGGTGTGAACACTGAAGCTTTCTTT.

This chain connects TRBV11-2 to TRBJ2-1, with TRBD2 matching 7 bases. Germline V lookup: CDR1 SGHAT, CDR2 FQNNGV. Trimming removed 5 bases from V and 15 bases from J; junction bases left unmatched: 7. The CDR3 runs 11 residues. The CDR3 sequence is CASSPDGGLFF. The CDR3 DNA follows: TGTGCCAGCAGCCCTGACGGGGGGTTGTTCTTC.